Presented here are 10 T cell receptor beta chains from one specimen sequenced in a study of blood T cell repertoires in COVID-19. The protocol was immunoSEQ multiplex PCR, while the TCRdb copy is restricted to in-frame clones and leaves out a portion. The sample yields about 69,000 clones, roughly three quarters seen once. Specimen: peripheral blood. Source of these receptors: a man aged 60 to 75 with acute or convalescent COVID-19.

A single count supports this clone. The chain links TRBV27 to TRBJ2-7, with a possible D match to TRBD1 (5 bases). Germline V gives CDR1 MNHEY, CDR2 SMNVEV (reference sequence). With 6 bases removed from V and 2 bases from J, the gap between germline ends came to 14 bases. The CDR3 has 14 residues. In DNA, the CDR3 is TGTGCCAGCAGAGCGAGTGGGGCCGCCTACGAGCAGTACTTC. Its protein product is CASRASGAAYEQYF.

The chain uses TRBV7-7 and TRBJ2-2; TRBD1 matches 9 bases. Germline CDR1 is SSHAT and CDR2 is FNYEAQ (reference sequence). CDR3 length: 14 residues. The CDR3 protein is CASRQGVMAGELFF. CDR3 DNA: TGTGCTAGTAGACAGGGGGTTATGGCCGGGGAGCTGTTTTTT.

The CDR3 loop reads CASSIGPGGYTF. The CDR3 region has the DNA TGTGCCAGCAGTATTGGTCCGGGAGGCTACACCTTC. The chain is built from TRBV6-6 and TRBJ1-2; D not resolved. The CDR3 runs to 12 residues. With 5 bases removed from V and 8 bases from J, the gap between germline ends came to 12 bases. The V gene's germline CDR1 is MNHNY and CDR2 SVGAGI (reference sequence).

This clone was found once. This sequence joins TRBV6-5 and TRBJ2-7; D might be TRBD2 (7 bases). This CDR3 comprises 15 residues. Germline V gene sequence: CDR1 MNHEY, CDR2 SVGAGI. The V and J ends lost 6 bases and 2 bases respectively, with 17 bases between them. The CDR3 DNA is TGTGCCAGCAGCCCCCCCAAGGGGGGGGCCTACGAGCAGTACTTC. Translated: CASSPPKGGAYEQYF.

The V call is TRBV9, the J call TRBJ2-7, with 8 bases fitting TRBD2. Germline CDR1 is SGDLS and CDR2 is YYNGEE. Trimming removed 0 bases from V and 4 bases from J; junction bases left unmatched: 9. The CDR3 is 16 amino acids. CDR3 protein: CASSVGGGGSIYEQYF. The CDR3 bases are TGTGCCAGCAGCGTAGGCGGCGGGGGGTCCATATACGAGCAGTACTTC.

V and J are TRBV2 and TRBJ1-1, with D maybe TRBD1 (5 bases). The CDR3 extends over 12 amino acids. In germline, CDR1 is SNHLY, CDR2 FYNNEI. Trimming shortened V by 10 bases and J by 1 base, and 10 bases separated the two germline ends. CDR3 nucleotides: TGTGCCACAGGACACCCGAACACTGAAGCTTTCTTT. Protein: CATGHPNTEAFF.

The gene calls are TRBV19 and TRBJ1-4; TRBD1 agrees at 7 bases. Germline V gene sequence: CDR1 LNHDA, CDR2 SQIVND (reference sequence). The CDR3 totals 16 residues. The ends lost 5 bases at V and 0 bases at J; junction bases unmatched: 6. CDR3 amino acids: CASSRRDSATNEKLFF. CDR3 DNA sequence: TGTGCCAGTAGTCGCCGGGACAGCGCAACTAATGAAAAACTGTTTTTT.

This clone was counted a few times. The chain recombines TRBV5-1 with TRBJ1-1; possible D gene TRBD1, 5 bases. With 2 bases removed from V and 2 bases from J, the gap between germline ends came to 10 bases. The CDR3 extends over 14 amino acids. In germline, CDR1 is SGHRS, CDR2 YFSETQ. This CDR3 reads CASSLQDGNTEAFF. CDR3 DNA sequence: TGCGCCAGCAGCTTACAGGACGGAAACACTGAAGCTTTCTTT.

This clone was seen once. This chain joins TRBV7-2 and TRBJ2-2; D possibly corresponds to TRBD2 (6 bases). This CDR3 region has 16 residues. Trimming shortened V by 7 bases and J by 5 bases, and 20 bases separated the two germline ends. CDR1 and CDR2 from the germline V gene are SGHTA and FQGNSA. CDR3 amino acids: CASKGGGAAGTGELFF. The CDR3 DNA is TGTGCCAGCAAGGGAGGAGGGGCGGCTGGGACCGGGGAGCTGTTTTTT.

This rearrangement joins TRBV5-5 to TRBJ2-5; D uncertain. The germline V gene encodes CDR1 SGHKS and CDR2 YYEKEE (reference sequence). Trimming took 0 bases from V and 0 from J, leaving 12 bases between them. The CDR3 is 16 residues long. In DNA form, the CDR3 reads TGTGCCAGCAGCTTGGGTTCAGGTGCCTACCAAGAGACCCAGTACTTC. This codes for CASSLGSGAYQETQYF.